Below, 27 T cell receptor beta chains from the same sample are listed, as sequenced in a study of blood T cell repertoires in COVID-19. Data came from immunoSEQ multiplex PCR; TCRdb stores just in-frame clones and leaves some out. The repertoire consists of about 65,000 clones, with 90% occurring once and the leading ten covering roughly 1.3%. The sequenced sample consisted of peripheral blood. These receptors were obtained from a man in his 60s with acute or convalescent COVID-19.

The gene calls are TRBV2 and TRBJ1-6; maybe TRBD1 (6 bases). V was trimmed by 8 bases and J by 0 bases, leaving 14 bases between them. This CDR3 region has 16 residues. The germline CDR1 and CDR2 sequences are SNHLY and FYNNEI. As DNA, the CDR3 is TGTGCCAGCTCCGAGGGGGGGGTCTCCTATAATTCACCCCTCCACTTT. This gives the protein CASSEGGVSYNSPLHF.

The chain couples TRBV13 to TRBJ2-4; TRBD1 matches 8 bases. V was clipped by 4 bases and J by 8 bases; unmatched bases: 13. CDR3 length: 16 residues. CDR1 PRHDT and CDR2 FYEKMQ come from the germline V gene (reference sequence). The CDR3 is CASSSDRDRRGDIQYF. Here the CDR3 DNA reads TGTGCCAGCAGCTCCGACCGGGACAGGCGGGGAGACATTCAGTACTTC.

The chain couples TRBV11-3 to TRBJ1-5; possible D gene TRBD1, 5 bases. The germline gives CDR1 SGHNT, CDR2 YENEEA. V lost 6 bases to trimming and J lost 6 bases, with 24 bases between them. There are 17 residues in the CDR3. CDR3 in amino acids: CASRPPDGREVGQPQHF. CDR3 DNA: TGTGCCAGCAGACCCCCAGATGGCAGGGAGGTTGGTCAGCCCCAGCATTTT.

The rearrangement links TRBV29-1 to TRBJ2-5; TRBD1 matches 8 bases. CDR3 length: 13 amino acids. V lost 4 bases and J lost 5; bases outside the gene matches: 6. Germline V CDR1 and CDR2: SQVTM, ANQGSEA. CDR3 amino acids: CSVGQGRWETQYF. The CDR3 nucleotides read TGCAGCGTTGGACAGGGGAGATGGGAGACCCAGTACTTC. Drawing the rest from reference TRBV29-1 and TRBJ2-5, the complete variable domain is SAVISQKPSRDICQRGTSLTIQCQVDSQVTMMFWYRQQPGQSLTLIATANQGSEATYESGFVIDKFPISRPNLTFSTLTVSNMSPEDSSIYLCSVGQGRWETQYFGPGTRLLVL.

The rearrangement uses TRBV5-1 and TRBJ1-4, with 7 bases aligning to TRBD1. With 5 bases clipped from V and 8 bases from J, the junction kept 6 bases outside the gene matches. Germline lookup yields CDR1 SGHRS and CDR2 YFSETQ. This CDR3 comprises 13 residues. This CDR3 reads CASRTGPDEKLFF. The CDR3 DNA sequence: TGCGCCAGCAGGACAGGGCCGGACGAAAAACTGTTTTTT.

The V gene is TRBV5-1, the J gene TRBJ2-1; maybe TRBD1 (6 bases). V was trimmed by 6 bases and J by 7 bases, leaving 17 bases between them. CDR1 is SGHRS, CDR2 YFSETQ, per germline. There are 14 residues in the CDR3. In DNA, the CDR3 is TGCGCCAGCACCATCAAACAACAGGGAAATGAGCAGTTCTTC. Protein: CASTIKQQGNEQFF.

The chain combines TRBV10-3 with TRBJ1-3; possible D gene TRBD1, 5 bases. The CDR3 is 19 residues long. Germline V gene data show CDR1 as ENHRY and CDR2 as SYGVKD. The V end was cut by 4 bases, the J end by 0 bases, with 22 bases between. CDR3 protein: CAISAGTDRGGNSGNTIYF. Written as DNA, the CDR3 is TGTGCCATCAGTGCGGGGACCGACCGGGGCGGGAACTCTGGAAACACCATATATTTT.

CDR3 DNA: TGTGCCAGCAGGCCGGGGGGGAACACTGAAGCTTTCTTT. Translating gives CASRPGGNTEAFF. This chain joins TRBV27 and TRBJ1-1; D possibly corresponds to TRBD1 (5 bases). V was clipped by 6 bases and J by 1 base, with 9 bases between them. This CDR3 comprises 13 residues. Germline lookup yields CDR1 MNHEY and CDR2 SMNVEV (reference sequence).

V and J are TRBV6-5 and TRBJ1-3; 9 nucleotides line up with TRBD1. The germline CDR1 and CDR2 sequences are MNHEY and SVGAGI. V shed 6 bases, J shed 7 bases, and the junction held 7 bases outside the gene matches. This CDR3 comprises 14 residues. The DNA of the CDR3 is TGTGCCAGCAGGGCGACAGGGGGAGGGAACACCATATATTTT. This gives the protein CASRATGGGNTIYF.

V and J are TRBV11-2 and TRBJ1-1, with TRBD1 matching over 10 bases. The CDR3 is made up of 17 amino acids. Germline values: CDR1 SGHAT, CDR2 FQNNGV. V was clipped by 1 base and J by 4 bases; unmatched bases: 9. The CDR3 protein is CASSLAGQGRLGTEAFF. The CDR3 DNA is TGTGCCAGCAGCTTAGCGGGACAGGGGAGGTTGGGCACTGAAGCTTTCTTT.

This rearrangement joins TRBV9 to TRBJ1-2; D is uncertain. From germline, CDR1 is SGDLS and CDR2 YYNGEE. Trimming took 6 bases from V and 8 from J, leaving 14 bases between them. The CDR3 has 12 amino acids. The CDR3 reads CASMSEEAGYTF. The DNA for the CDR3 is TGTGCCAGCATGAGTGAAGAAGCCGGCTACACCTTC.

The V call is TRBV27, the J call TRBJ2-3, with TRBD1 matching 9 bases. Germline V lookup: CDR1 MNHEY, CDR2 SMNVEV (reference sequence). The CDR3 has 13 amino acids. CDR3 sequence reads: CAAGDRGTDTQYF. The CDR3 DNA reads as TGTGCAGCCGGGGACAGGGGCACAGATACGCAGTATTTT.

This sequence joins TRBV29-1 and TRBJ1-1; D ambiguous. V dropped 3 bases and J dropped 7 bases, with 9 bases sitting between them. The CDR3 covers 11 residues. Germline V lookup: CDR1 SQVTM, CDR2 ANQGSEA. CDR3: CSVDRVGEAFF. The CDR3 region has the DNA TGCAGCGTTGATCGGGTGGGTGAAGCTTTCTTT. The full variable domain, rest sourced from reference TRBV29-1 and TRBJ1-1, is SAVISQKPSRDICQRGTSLTIQCQVDSQVTMMFWYRQQPGQSLTLIATANQGSEATYESGFVIDKFPISRPNLTFSTLTVSNMSPEDSSIYLCSVDRVGEAFFGQGTRLTVV.

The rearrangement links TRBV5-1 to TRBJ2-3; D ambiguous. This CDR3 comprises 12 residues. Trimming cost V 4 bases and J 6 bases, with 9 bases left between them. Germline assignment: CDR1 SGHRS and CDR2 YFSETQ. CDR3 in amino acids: CASSAAQDTQYF. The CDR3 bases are TGCGCCAGCAGCGCTGCACAGGATACGCAGTATTTT.

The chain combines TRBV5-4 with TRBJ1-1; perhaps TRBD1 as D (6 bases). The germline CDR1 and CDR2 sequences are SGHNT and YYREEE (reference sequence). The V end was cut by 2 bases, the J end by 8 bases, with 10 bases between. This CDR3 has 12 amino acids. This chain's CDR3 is CASSLGQTEAFF. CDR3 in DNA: TGTGCCAGCAGCTTAGGACAGACGGAAGCTTTCTTT.

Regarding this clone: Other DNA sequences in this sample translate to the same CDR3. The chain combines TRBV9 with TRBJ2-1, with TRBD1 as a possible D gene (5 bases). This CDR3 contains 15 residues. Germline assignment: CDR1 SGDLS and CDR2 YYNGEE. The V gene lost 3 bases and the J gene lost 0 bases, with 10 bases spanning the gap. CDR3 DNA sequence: TGTGCCAGCAGCGCCCAGGGCAGCTCCTACAATGAGCAGTTCTTC. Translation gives CASSAQGSSYNEQFF.

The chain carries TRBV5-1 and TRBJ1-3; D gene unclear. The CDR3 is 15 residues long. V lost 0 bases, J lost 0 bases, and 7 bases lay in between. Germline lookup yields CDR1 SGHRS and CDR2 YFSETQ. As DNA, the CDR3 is TGCGCCAGCAGCTTGGATGGCAGCTCTGGAAACACCATATATTTT. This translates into CASSLDGSSGNTIYF.

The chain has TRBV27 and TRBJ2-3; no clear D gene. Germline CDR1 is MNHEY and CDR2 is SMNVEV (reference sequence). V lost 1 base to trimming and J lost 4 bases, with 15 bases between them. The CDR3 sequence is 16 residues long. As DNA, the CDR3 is TGTGCCAGCAGTTTATTCGCGGCTAGTAGGTCAGATACGCAGTATTTT. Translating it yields CASSLFAASRSDTQYF.

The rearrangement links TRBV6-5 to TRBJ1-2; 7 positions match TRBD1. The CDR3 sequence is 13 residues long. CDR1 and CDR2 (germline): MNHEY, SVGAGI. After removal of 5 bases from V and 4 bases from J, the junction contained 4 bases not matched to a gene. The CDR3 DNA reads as TGTGCCAGCAGTCCGGGACAGTCCTATGGCTACACCTTC. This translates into CASSPGQSYGYTF.

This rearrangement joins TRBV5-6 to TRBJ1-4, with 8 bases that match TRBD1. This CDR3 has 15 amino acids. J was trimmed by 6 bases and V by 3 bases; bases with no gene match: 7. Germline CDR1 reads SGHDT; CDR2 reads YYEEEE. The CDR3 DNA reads TGTGCCAGCAGCTCCCTGGGGACAGGCTATGAAAAACTGTTTTTT. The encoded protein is CASSSLGTGYEKLFF.

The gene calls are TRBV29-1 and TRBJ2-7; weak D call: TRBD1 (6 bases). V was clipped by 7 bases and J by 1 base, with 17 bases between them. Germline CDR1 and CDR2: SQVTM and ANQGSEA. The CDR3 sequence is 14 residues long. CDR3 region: CSATSTGVSYEQYF. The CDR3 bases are TGCAGCGCTACCTCGACAGGCGTTTCCTACGAGCAGTACTTC.

The CDR3: CASSPGGYEQYF. Here the CDR3 DNA reads TGTGCCAGCAGTCCAGGGGGCTACGAGCAGTACTTC. The chain joins TRBV2 to TRBJ2-7; 7 nucleotides align to TRBD1. Trimming removed 5 bases from V and 3 bases from J; junction bases left unmatched: 1. Per germline, CDR1 SNHLY and CDR2 FYNNEI. This CDR3 is built from 12 residues.

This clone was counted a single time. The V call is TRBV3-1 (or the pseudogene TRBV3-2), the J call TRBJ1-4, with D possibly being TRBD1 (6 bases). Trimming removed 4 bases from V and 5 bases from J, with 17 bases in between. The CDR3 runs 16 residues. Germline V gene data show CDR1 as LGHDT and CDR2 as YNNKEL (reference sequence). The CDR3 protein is CASSPVRTALNEKLFF. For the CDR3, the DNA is TGTGCCAGCAGCCCCGTCCGGACAGCCTTAAATGAAAAACTGTTTTTT.

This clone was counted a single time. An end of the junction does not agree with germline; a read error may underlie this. In DNA form, the CDR3 reads TGTGCCTGGAGGCACAGGGTAAGAGAGGCCCAGTACTTC. This codes for CAWRHRVREAQYF. The chain employs TRBV30 and TRBJ2-5, with D maybe TRBD1 (6 bases). This CDR3 has 13 residues. CDR1 and CDR2 (germline): GTSNPN, SVGIG (reference sequence).

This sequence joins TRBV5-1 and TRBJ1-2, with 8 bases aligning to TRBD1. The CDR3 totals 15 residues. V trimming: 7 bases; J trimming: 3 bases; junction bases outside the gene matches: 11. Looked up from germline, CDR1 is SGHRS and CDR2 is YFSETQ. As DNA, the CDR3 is TGCGCCAGCGGGGCCGACAGGGGACATGACTATGGCTACACCTTC. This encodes CASGADRGHDYGYTF.

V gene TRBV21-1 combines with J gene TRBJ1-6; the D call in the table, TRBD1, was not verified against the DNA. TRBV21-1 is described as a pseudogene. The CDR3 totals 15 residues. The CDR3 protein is CASSPSRLYNSPLHF. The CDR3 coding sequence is TGTGCCAGCAGCCCAAGCAGGCTTTATAATTCACCCCTCCACTTT.

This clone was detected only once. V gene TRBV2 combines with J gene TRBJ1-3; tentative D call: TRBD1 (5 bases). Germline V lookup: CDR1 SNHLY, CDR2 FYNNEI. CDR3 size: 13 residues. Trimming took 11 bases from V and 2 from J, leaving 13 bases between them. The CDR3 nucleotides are TGTGCCGGAGGGACTCTAGCTGGAAACACCATATATTTT. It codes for CAGGTLAGNTIYF.